This T cell receptor (beta chain) was captured in a study of T cells after yellow fever vaccination. Study-wide results and caveats: Detected again after the booster were most primary-vaccination clones, at 96% CD4 and 80% to 90% CD8. Only a small proportion of the clonotypes turned up in both the CD4 and the CD8 compartments, likely arising from convergent recombination.

J lost 2 bases, V lost 0 bases, and 7 bases had no gene match. The CDR3 sequence is 17 residues long. Germline V gives CDR1 LGHNA, CDR2 YSLEER. MiXCR, applied by TCRdb to the 5' RACE reads, yields one record per CDR3 protein. This table has 110,000 to 150,000 distinct CDR3 sequences, about 6.9% appearing once. Regarding this clonotype: Its target is unknown.

This rearrangement joins TRBV4-3 to TRBJ2-7; 10 nucleotides align to TRBD1. This specimen was CD4+ T cells sorted from PBMCs, taken 10 days after the yellow fever booster vaccination. The receptor was isolated from a young man who received the YFV17D yellow fever vaccine. CDR3 protein: CASSQDWAGQGTYEQYF. The CDR3 nucleotides read TGCGCCAGCAGCCAAGATTGGGCGGGACAGGGGACCTACGAGCAGTACTTC.